A selection of T cell receptor beta chains follows, all from one sample in a study of post-analysis software for immune sequencing data. A single record per CDR3 protein comes from TCRdb applying MiXCR to the PCR reads. The sample has roughly 800,000 distinct CDR3 sequences, 30% seen once. What was sequenced was blood. These receptors came from a girl under 18 with multiple sclerosis. CDR3s include the opening cysteine and the closing phenylalanine or tryptophan. A D gene is named only where the DNA matches it firmly. Some rows have no size entry. The others give once, few or many, or a class for an expanded clone.

>TRBJ2-1|NA|TRBV11-2|NA
CASSLVSTNEQFF
TGTGCCAGCAGCTTAGTTAGCACCAATGAGCAGTTCTTC
>TRBJ2-7|NA|TRBV7-2|few
CAGSFRMGGAGYEQYF
TGTGCCGGCAGCTTTCGTATGGGGGGAGCTGGGTACGAGCAGTACTTC
>TRBJ1-2|NA|TRBV6-1|NA
CVSSEMGYGYTF
TGTGTCAGCAGTGAAATGGGTTATGGCTACACCTTC
>TRBJ2-5|NA|TRBV9|NA
CASSDRQAWGTQYF
TGTGCCAGCAGCGACAGACAGGCATGGGGGACCCAGTACTTC
>TRBJ1-5|NA|TRBV20-1|few
CSAAPGGSYNQPQHF
TGCAGTGCAGCCCCCGGGGGGTCTTACAATCAGCCCCAGCATTTT
>TRBJ1-5|NA|TRBV3-1|NA
CASSPAGIEQPQHF
TGTGCCAGCAGCCCCGCAGGGATAGAGCAGCCCCAGCATTTT
>TRBJ2-7|NA|TRBV9|NA
CASSGRAESYEQYF
TGTGCCAGCAGCGGTCGGGCGGAATCATACGAGCAGTACTTC
>TRBJ2-5|NA|TRBV3-1|NA
CASSQAGGIPLQYF
TGTGCCAGCAGCCAAGCCGGGGGCATCCCACTTCAGTACTTC
>TRBJ2-7|TRBD1|TRBV19|NA
CASSIARDRAYEQYF
TGTGCCAGTAGTATCGCCCGGGACAGGGCCTACGAGCAGTACTTC
>TRBJ2-1|NA|TRBV6-6|NA
CASSVVVTDEQFF
TGTGCCAGCAGTGTGGTTGTGACGGATGAGCAGTTCTTC
>TRBJ1-1|TRBD1|TRBV12-3/TRBV12-4|NA
CASSTQGQVDTEAFF
TGTGCCAGCAGTACCCAGGGACAGGTGGACACTGAAGCTTTCTTT
>TRBJ2-6|NA|TRBV20-1|NA
CSARDEGESPLSGANVLTF
TGCAGTGCTAGAGATGAGGGAGAATCCCCTCTCTCTGGGGCCAACGTCCTGACTTTC
>TRBJ2-3|NA|TRBV12-3/TRBV12-4|NA
CASLRQTASADTQYF
TGTGCCAGCTTACGGCAGACTGCGAGCGCAGATACGCAGTATTTT
>TRBJ1-4|TRBD1|TRBV20-1|NA
CSATNPGTDTTNEKLFF
TGCAGTGCGACCAATCCCGGGACAGATACAACTAATGAAAAACTGTTTTTT
>TRBJ1-1|TRBD1|TRBV20-1|few
CSARERMGRGDSEAFF
TGCAGTGCTAGAGAAAGAATGGGCAGGGGGGACTCTGAAGCTTTCTTT
>TRBJ2-1|TRBD2|TRBV4-3|few
CASSPMSGRAYNEQFF
TGCGCCAGCAGCCCGATGAGTGGGAGGGCCTACAATGAGCAGTTCTTC
>TRBJ2-1|NA|TRBV20-1|few
CSARLSGRNPNEQFF
TGCAGTGCTAGATTAAGCGGCAGGAATCCAAATGAGCAGTTCTTC
>TRBJ1-2|NA|TRBV5-1|NA
CASSWVPGDYGYTF
TGCGCCAGCAGCTGGGTTCCAGGTGACTATGGCTACACCTTC
>TRBJ2-5|TRBD2|TRBV3-1|few
CASSQDRLAQNQETQYF
TGTGCCAGCAGCCAAGACCGACTAGCCCAGAACCAAGAGACCCAGTACTTC
>TRBJ2-7|NA|TRBV4-3|NA
CASSQDPAGSSYEQYF
TGCGCCAGCAGCCAAGATCCGGCAGGGAGCTCCTACGAGCAGTACTTC
>TRBJ2-7|TRBD2|TRBV6-6|NA
CASSGFLTSGAEEQYF
TGTGCCAGCAGTGGGTTCTTGACTAGCGGGGCCGAGGAGCAGTACTTC
>TRBJ2-3|NA|TRBV7-9|NA
CASSLAAARSTDTQYF
TGTGCCAGCAGCTTAGCAGCGGCAAGGAGCACAGATACGCAGTATTTT
>TRBJ2-7|NA|TRBV24-1|NA
CATSEAGQAIYEQYF
TGTGCCACCAGTGAAGCGGGACAGGCCATATACGAGCAGTACTTC
>TRBJ1-4|TRBD1|TRBV5-1|NA
CASSLEAGGDEKRFF
TGCGCCAGCAGCTTGGAGGCAGGGGGCGACGAAAAACGGTTTTTT
>TRBJ2-7|TRBD2|TRBV10-2|NA
CASTGTSGRLTYEQYF
TGCGCCAGTACCGGGACTAGCGGGAGGCTCACCTACGAGCAGTACTTC
>TRBJ2-5|NA|TRBV10-3|few
CAISDLKGTQYF
TGTGCCATCAGTGATTTAAAGGGGACCCAGTACTTC
>TRBJ1-5|NA|TRBV20-1|NA
CSALRSNQPQHF
TGCAGTGCATTACGAAGCAATCAGCCCCAGCATTTT
>TRBJ2-1|NA|TRBV7-2|NA
CASSWTIEQFF
TGTGCCAGCAGCTGGACTATTGAGCAGTTCTTC
>TRBJ2-3|TRBD2|TRBV5-1|few
CASSSGLAGRTDTQYF
TGTGCCAGCAGCTCGGGACTAGCGGGCAGGACAGATACGCAGTATTTT
>TRBJ1-6|TRBD1|TRBV7-9|many
CASSSGTDNSPLHF
TGTGCCAGCAGCTCGGGGACAGATAATTCACCCCTCCACTTT
>TRBJ2-1|TRBD2|TRBV20-1|many
CSASHLAGGVEQFF
TGCAGTGCTAGTCACCTAGCGGGGGGGGTTGAGCAGTTCTTC
>TRBJ2-5|TRBD2|TRBV3-1|few
CASSQVAPSGRRGDEETQYF
TGTGCCAGCAGCCAAGTTGCGCCTAGCGGGAGAAGAGGTGACGAAGAGACCCAGTACTTC
>TRBJ2-7|NA|TRBV6-2/TRBV6-3|few
CASRDPGRRPSYEQYF
TGTGCCAGCAGGGACCCAGGACGTCGACCATCCTACGAGCAGTACTTC
>TRBJ2-3|NA|TRBV20-1|NA
CSARNPRTDTRYF
TGCAGTGCTAGAAACCCCCGGACAGATACGCGGTATTTT
>TRBJ2-4|NA|TRBV6-2/TRBV6-3|NA
CASGYSEASKNIQYF
TGTGCCAGCGGTTACTCAGAGGCGAGCAAAAACATTCAGTACTTC
>TRBJ2-6|TRBD1|TRBV12-3/TRBV12-4|NA
CASSSTGQGWANVLTF
TGTGCCAGCAGTTCGACAGGGCAAGGATGGGCCAACGTCCTGACTTTC
>TRBJ2-1|TRBD1|TRBV7-3|once
CASSLSAGQGPNEQFF
TGTGCCAGCAGCTTGTCTGCGGGACAGGGTCCCAATGAGCAGTTCTTC
>TRBJ2-1|NA|TRBV11-1|few
CASSLRGAGYGQFF
TGTGCCAGCAGCTTACGGGGGGCCGGTTATGGGCAGTTCTTC
>TRBJ1-6|NA|TRBV11-2|NA
CASSLDRTPPHF
TGTGCCAGCAGCCTAGACAGGACACCCCCCCACTTT
>TRBJ2-3|TRBD2|TRBV28|NA
CASSTRGGGSYPDTQYF
TGTGCCAGCAGTACTCGGGGCGGGGGTTCATACCCAGATACGCAGTATTTT
>TRBJ2-1|NA|TRBV6-5|NA
CASKPPRTVYNEQFF
TGTGCCAGCAAGCCCCCCAGGACAGTCTACAATGAGCAGTTCTTC
>TRBJ2-7|TRBD2|TRBV20-1|NA
CSASSALAGGYEQYF
TGCAGTGCTAGTAGCGCACTAGCGGGAGGGTACGAGCAGTACTTC
>TRBJ1-6|NA|TRBV20-1|NA
CSADRDRINSPLHF
TGCAGTGCTGACCGTGACAGGATCAATTCACCCCTCCACTTT
>TRBJ2-3|NA|TRBV27|NA
CASRPRQPTSSTDTQYF
TGTGCCAGCCGCCCCAGACAGCCGACTTCTAGCACAGATACGCAGTATTTT
>TRBJ2-7|NA|TRBV4-3|NA
CASSQEGVGHYEQYF
TGCGCCAGCAGCCAAGAGGGGGTGGGGCACTACGAGCAGTACTTC
>TRBJ2-5|TRBD2|TRBV20-1|few
CSARGAGGGTQYF
TGCAGTGCTAGAGGAGCGGGAGGGGGGACCCAGTACTTC
>TRBJ2-5|TRBD2|TRBV7-2|NA
CASSRGLAGGPSRETQYF
TGTGCCAGCAGCAGAGGACTAGCGGGAGGCCCGAGTAGGGAGACCCAGTACTTC
>TRBJ2-2|TRBD1|TRBV5-1|NA
CASSFLPRNRGTGELFF
TGCGCCAGCAGCTTCCTACCTAGGAACAGGGGCACCGGGGAGCTGTTTTTT
>TRBJ2-7|TRBD1|TRBV7-2|many
CASSRGQISYEQYF
TGTGCCAGCAGCCGGGGACAGATCTCCTACGAGCAGTACTTC
>TRBJ2-5|NA|TRBV20-1|NA
CSASGIMTTEETQYF
TGCAGTGCTAGCGGTATTATGACGACAGAAGAGACCCAGTACTTC
>TRBJ2-1|TRBD2|TRBV20-1|NA
CSGTSGSSYNEQFF
TGCAGTGGGACTAGCGGGAGCTCCTACAATGAGCAGTTCTTC
>TRBJ2-1|NA|TRBV5-1|NA
CASARGRGSNDEQFF
TGCGCCAGCGCCCGGGGGAGAGGATCGAACGATGAGCAGTTCTTC
>TRBJ2-1|TRBD2|TRBV28|NA
CASSSLGLVDEQFF
TGTGCCAGCAGTTCCCTGGGACTAGTGGATGAGCAGTTCTTC